Listed here are 14 T cell receptor beta chains from one sample, sequenced in a study of blood T cell repertoires in COVID-19. Here immunoSEQ multiplex PCR was the method, and the copy in TCRdb shows in-frame clones only, minus some. This table holds hundreds of thousands of clones, about nine tenths found once. The sample consisted of peripheral blood. All receptors derive from a woman in her 30s with active or convalescent COVID-19.

This clone has just one count. J is TRBJ2-3 and V is TRBV19; D gene uncertain. The CDR3 length is 15 residues. With 4 bases removed from V and 6 bases from J, the gap between germline ends came to 17 bases. CDR1 is LNHDA and CDR2 is SQIVND in the germline V gene (reference sequence). Written as DNA, the CDR3 is TGTGCCAGTAGTAACTCCGGGTCACAACGGGATACGCAGTATTTT. This translates into CASSNSGSQRDTQYF.

This chain connects TRBV10-3 to TRBJ2-3; perhaps TRBD2 as D (6 bases). Deletions cut 7 bases from V and 5 bases from J, with 16 bases between. From germline, CDR1 is ENHRY and CDR2 SYGVKD. This CDR3 is 14 amino acids long. The CDR3 reads CAINLGGAGDTQYF. CDR3 DNA sequence: TGTGCCATCAATCTTGGCGGGGCAGGAGATACGCAGTATTTT.

V usage is TRBV10-3 and J usage is TRBJ1-5; D remains ambiguous. CDR3 length: 13 amino acids. V lost 4 bases, J lost 4 bases, and 8 bases lay in between. CDR1 is ENHRY and CDR2 is SYGVKD in the germline V gene. CDR3 nucleotides: TGTGCCATCAGTGTAGCGGAAAATCAGCCCCAGCATTTT. Its protein product is CAISVAENQPQHF.

V is TRBV27 and J is TRBJ2-7; 14 positions match TRBD2. After removal of 5 bases from V and 6 bases from J, the junction contained 9 bases not matched to a gene. CDR3 length equals 16 residues. Germline V lookup: CDR1 MNHEY, CDR2 SMNVEV (reference sequence). In nucleotides, the CDR3 is TGTGCCAGCAGTCCCCCACCGGGACTAGCGGGAGTCGAGCAGTACTTC. Protein: CASSPPPGLAGVEQYF.

The CDR3 loop reads CASSIELENIQYF. In DNA form, the CDR3 reads TGTGCCAGTAGTATAGAGCTAGAGAACATTCAGTACTTC. The chain carries TRBV19 and TRBJ2-4; no firm D call. This CDR3 spans 13 amino acids. Germline V gene lookup returns CDR1 LNHDA and CDR2 SQIVND (reference sequence). Trimming removed 0 bases at V and 7 bases at J, with 7 bases between.

This sequence joins TRBV5-4 and TRBJ2-5, with TRBD1 identical over 8 bases. The CDR3 sequence is 16 residues long. The germline CDR1 and CDR2 sequences are SGHNT and YYREEE (reference sequence). The V segment lost 0 bases and the J segment 6 bases; nucleotides outside the gene matches: 10. This chain's CDR3 is CASSLASAGGMQTQYF. Here the CDR3 DNA reads TGTGCCAGCAGCTTGGCCTCGGCAGGGGGCATGCAGACCCAGTACTTC.

V usage is TRBV29-1 and J usage is TRBJ1-2; D remains ambiguous. V lost 6 bases to trimming and J lost 4 bases, with 9 bases between them. CDR1 is SQVTM and CDR2 is ANQGSEA in the germline V gene. CDR3 length: 11 amino acids. This chain's CDR3 is CSVESLYGYTF. The CDR3 coding sequence is TGCAGCGTAGAAAGCCTCTATGGCTACACCTTC.

J is TRBJ2-7 and V is TRBV30; the match to TRBD2 covers 13 bases. The V and J ends lost 4 bases and 3 bases, in that order; junction bases with no gene match: 9. Per the germline V gene, CDR1 is GTSNPN and CDR2 is SVGIG (reference sequence). The CDR3 runs 16 residues. CDR3 DNA: TGTGCCTGGAAAGCTCCCGGGACTAGCGGGATCTACGAGCAGTACTTC. Amino acids: CAWKAPGTSGIYEQYF.

The rearrangement uses TRBV7-9 and TRBJ1-5, with D possibly matching TRBD1 (6 bases). CDR3 length: 13 amino acids. Trimming shortened V by 2 bases and J by 6 bases, and 8 bases separated the two germline ends. The germline V gene encodes CDR1 SEHNR and CDR2 FQNEAQ (reference sequence). The CDR3 DNA follows: TGTGCCAGCAGCTTATTGGGGGCTCAGCCCCAGCATTTT. As protein: CASSLLGAQPQHF. Supplemented by reference TRBV7-9 and TRBJ1-5, the full variable domain reads DTGVSQNPRHKITKRGQNVTFRCDPISEHNRLYWYRQTLGQGPEFLTYFQNEAQLEKSRLLSDRFSAERPKGSFSTLEIQRTEQGDSAMYLCASSLLGAQPQHFGDGTRLSIL.

This chain links TRBV13 with TRBJ2-7, with D tentatively TRBD1 (6 bases). The germline CDR1 and CDR2 sequences are PRHDT and FYEKMQ (reference sequence). Trimming removed 5 bases from V and 2 bases from J, with 10 bases in between. This CDR3 is 13 amino acids long. Here the CDR3 reads CASSPQGPYEQYF. The CDR3 DNA reads TGTGCCAGCAGCCCACAGGGCCCCTACGAGCAGTACTTC.

The V gene is TRBV30, the J gene TRBJ1-1; 8 nucleotides line up with TRBD1. J gave up 1 base and V 5 bases, and 3 bases lay outside the gene matches. CDR3 length equals 13 residues. Germline V gives CDR1 GTSNPN, CDR2 SVGIG (reference sequence). CDR3 DNA sequence: TGTGCCTGGCTTGGACAGGGGAACACTGAAGCTTTCTTT. This encodes CAWLGQGNTEAFF.

The genes are TRBV2 and TRBJ1-1; D ambiguous. The CDR3 consists of 13 residues. V was shortened by 6 bases and J by 0 bases, with 8 bases between the two germline ends. Germline V CDR1 and CDR2: SNHLY, FYNNEI. In DNA, the CDR3 is TGTGCCAGCAGACGAGATTTGAACACTGAAGCTTTCTTT. Translated, it gives CASRRDLNTEAFF. Supplemented by reference TRBV2 and TRBJ1-1, the full variable domain reads EPEVTQTPSHQVTQMGQEVILRCVPISNHLYFYWYRQILGQKVEFLVSFYNNEISEKSEIFDDQFSVERPDGSNFTLKIRSTKLEDSAMYFCASRRDLNTEAFFGQGTRLTVV.

The chain recombines TRBV5-1 with TRBJ2-7; TRBD2 is a possible D gene (6 bases). The germline V gene encodes CDR1 SGHRS and CDR2 YFSETQ. Trimming cost V 4 bases and J 4 bases, with 12 bases left between them. The CDR3 is 13 residues long. The CDR3 nucleotides are TGCGCCAGCAGCCGGGACTTAAATTACGAGCAGTACTTC. Translated: CASSRDLNYEQYF.

This chain joins TRBV6-5 and TRBJ1-1; D is undetermined. Germline values: CDR1 MNHEY, CDR2 SVGAGI. The CDR3 consists of 13 residues. The V gene lost 6 bases and the J gene lost 1 base, with 9 bases spanning the gap. The CDR3 sequence: CASRLEGNTEAFF. The CDR3 DNA sequence: TGTGCCAGCAGGTTAGAGGGGAACACTGAAGCTTTCTTT.